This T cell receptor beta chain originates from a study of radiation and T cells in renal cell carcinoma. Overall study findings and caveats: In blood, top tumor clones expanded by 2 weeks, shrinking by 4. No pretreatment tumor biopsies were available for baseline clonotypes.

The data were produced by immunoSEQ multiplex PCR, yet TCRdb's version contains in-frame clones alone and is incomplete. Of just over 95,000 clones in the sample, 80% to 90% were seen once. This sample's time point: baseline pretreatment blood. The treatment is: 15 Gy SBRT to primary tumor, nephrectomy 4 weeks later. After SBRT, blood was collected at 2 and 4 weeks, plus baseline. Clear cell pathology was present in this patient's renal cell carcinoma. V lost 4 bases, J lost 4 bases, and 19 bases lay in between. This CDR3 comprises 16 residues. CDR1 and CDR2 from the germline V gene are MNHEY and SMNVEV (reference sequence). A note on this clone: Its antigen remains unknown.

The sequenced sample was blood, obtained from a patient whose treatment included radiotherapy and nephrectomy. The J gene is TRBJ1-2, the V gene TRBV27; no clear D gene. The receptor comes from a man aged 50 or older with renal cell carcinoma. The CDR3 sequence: CASSSHGSGKSYGYTF. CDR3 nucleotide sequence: TGTGCCAGCAGTTCCCATGGGTCGGGGAAGAGCTATGGCTACACCTTC.